The T cell receptor (beta chain) described here comes from a study of T cell responses to AZD1222 COVID-19 vaccine. As for this clone: Its antigen is unidentified.

Measured with immunoSEQ multiplex PCR; TCRdb has only the in-frame clones, and not every one. The table includes about 160,000 clones, more than 80% detected once. Whole-study findings and limits: The CD4 TCRs associated with vaccination extended across spike and predominated at 160-218 and 743-854. Within unmutated variant regions lay the reported targets of nearly half of spike-specific TCRs. Donors in the cohort were predominantly white British and more often female, and clonal diversity was possibly underestimated.

The CDR3 totals 12 residues. V lost 7 bases, J lost 4 bases, and 9 bases lay in between. The receptor's source is an adult in good health. This rearrangement joins TRBV12-3 or TRBV12-4 to TRBJ2-3; D possibly corresponds to TRBD2 (5 bases). The source material was peripheral blood, sampled on day 0 of AZD1222 vaccination. CDR3 amino acids: CASMGVADTQYF. The CDR3 bases are TGTGCCAGCATGGGAGTCGCAGATACGCAGTATTTT.